This TCR beta chain comes out of a study of patients and donors after allogeneic stem cell transplantation. One entry per CDR3 protein, called by TCRdb with MiXCR from the RT-PCR reads. This table has approximately 250,000 distinct CDR3 sequences, roughly 15% appearing once. In this sample, this clonotype turned up many times. This sequence was found in a human donor who was either an allogeneic HSCT recipient or a stem cell or donor lymphocyte infusion donor (not recorded which). It is not recorded whose cells these are; they may come from a transplant donor. Source material: blood, either unsorted or a sorted T cell fraction (not recorded which).

The CDR3 bases are TGCAGTGCCCCCCGTGAGGGAAGCAGCTCGGGTTCACCCCTCCACTTT. Amino acid sequence: CSAPREGSSSGSPLHF. The genes are TRBV20-1 and TRBJ1-6; D gene uncertain. The CDR3 contains 16 residues. From germline, CDR1 is DFQATT and CDR2 SNEGSKA (reference sequence). The V end was cut by 6 bases, the J end by 9 bases, with 24 bases between.